These T cell receptor beta chains were read from a single sample in a study of identical twins. TCRdb itself ran the 5' RACE reads through MiXCR, one entry per CDR3 protein. The sample consists of 700,000 or so distinct CDR3 sequences, roughly 8% of them appearing once. The data were also submitted as part of a second study, on yellow fever vaccine responses in identical twins.

The specimen sequenced was PBMCs. These receptor sequences come from a woman aged 18-30 years in good health. Both conserved end residues are part of each CDR3. The D gene is left open where the match is weak. Clone size is shown for a subset of rows, as once, few, many or a class of expanded clone.

j_call clone_size v_call d_call cdr3_aa cdr3_nt
TRBJ2-1 . TRBV20-1 TRBD2 CSARDLLAGGLDNEQFF TGCAGTGCTAGAGATCTCCTAGCGGGAGGTTTAGATAATGAGCAGTTCTTC
TRBJ1-5 many TRBV28 TRBD1 CASRGADRDNQPQHF TGTGCCAGCAGGGGGGCTGACAGGGACAATCAGCCCCAGCATTTT
TRBJ2-3 few TRBV30 . CAWNVGSDTQYF TGTGCCTGGAACGTGGGTTCAGATACGCAGTATTTT
TRBJ2-7 . TRBV3-1 . CASSPTRNPYEQYF TGTGCCAGCAGCCCCACTCGAAATCCCTACGAGCAGTACTTC
TRBJ2-2 few TRBV3-1 . CASTSHTGELFF TGTGCCAGCACTTCTCACACCGGGGAGCTGTTTTTT
TRBJ2-5 many TRBV12-3/TRBV12-4 . CASSLSSSRSETQYF TGTGCCAGCAGTTTGAGTTCATCCCGATCAGAGACCCAGTACTTC
TRBJ1-6 . TRBV27 . CASSTQPSPLHF TGTGCCAGCAGTACACAACCGTCACCCCTCCACTTT
TRBJ2-7 . TRBV2 TRBD2 CASSRTSGGDYEQYF TGTGCCAGCAGTAGGACTAGCGGGGGAGACTACGAGCAGTACTTC
TRBJ2-2 few TRBV5-4 TRBD2 CASSVRGGLKAGELFF TGTGCCAGCAGCGTACGGGGGGGCCTTAAGGCCGGGGAGCTGTTTTTT
TRBJ2-1 few TRBV3-1 TRBD2 CASSHSGSGVYEQFF TGTGCCAGCAGCCATAGCGGGAGTGGGGTCTATGAGCAGTTCTTC
TRBJ2-1 few TRBV14 TRBD2 CASSPGLDSYNEQFF TGTGCCAGCAGCCCCGGACTAGACTCCTACAATGAGCAGTTCTTC
TRBJ2-5 . TRBV29-1 . CSVEDPGETQYF TGCAGCGTTGAAGATCCCGGGGAGACCCAGTACTTC
TRBJ2-2 many TRBV20-1 TRBD2 CSARLLTSGGDTGELFF TGCAGTGCTAGGCTTCTTACGAGCGGGGGCGATACCGGGGAGCTGTTTTTT
TRBJ2-5 many TRBV12-3/TRBV12-4 . CASSYERVQETQYF TGTGCCAGCAGTTATGAGCGTGTTCAAGAGACCCAGTACTTC
TRBJ2-5 few TRBV3-1 . CASSYGSGRQETQYF TGTGCCAGCAGCTATGGATCAGGGCGGCAAGAGACCCAGTACTTC
TRBJ2-1 . TRBV15 . CATSGWEAGVVF TGTGCCACCAGCGGCTGGGAAGCAGGTGTGGTCTTC
TRBJ2-7 few TRBV4-1 . CASSGGGTAYEQYF TGCGCCAGCAGCGGAGGCGGTACAGCCTACGAGCAGTACTTC
TRBJ1-2 many TRBV29-1 TRBD1 CSVPNRGEGYGYTF TGCAGCGTGCCTAACAGGGGCGAGGGCTATGGCTACACCTTC
TRBJ2-3 . TRBV28 . CASSLGAWGSTDTQYF TGTGCCAGCAGTCTTGGGGCTTGGGGTAGCACAGATACGCAGTATTTT
TRBJ1-2 . TRBV3-1 TRBD1 CASSQSLTGGDGYTF TGTGCCAGCAGCCAATCTCTAACAGGGGGAGACGGCTACACCTTC
TRBJ2-7 many TRBV6-1 TRBD1 CASSEGYRGAISYEQYF TGTGCCAGCAGTGAAGGTTACAGGGGCGCGATCTCCTACGAGCAGTACTTC
TRBJ2-7 . TRBV6-1 . CASSEKWDRSYEQYF TGTGCCAGCAGTGAAAAGTGGGACCGCTCCTACGAGCAGTACTTC
TRBJ2-1 . TRBV7-8 . CASSLVGLPRGNEQFF TGTGCCAGCAGCTTAGTTGGACTCCCCCGGGGCAATGAGCAGTTCTTC
TRBJ2-1 . TRBV30 TRBD2 CAWSRVSGTYNEQFF TGTGCCTGGAGTCGGGTTAGCGGGACTTACAATGAGCAGTTCTTC
TRBJ1-3 few TRBV10-3 . CAIHRDSGNTIYF TGTGCCATCCATAGGGACTCTGGAAACACCATATATTTT
TRBJ2-7 . TRBV5-1 . CASSFGGLEGEQYF TGCGCCAGCAGCTTCGGCGGGCTGGAAGGCGAGCAGTACTTC
TRBJ2-3 few TRBV20-1 . CSARSLSGAPSTDTQYF TGCAGTGCTAGGAGTCTGAGTGGCGCGCCTAGCACAGATACGCAGTATTTT
TRBJ1-4 many TRBV5-1 . CASSLAQGTNEKLFF TGCGCCAGCAGCTTGGCTCAGGGAACTAATGAAAAACTGTTTTTT
TRBJ2-7 few TRBV3-1 . CASSQGDSLYEQYF TGTGCCAGCAGCCAAGGGGACTCATTATACGAGCAGTACTTC
TRBJ1-1 few TRBV7-6 . CASSLIRENTEAFF TGTGCCAGCAGCTTAATCCGGGAGAACACTGAAGCTTTCTTT
TRBJ1-1 . TRBV27 . CASRTYRVTEAFF TGTGCCAGCAGAACGTACCGGGTCACTGAAGCTTTCTTT
TRBJ2-1 many TRBV20-1 TRBD2 CSARDWGLAGVGTHNEQFF TGCAGTGCTAGAGATTGGGGACTAGCGGGGGTTGGCACACACAATGAGCAGTTCTTC
TRBJ2-1 many TRBV5-5 TRBD2 CASSLRLLAGGPGNEQFF TGTGCCAGCAGCTTGCGATTGCTCGCGGGAGGGCCCGGGAATGAGCAGTTCTTC
TRBJ2-7 many TRBV20-1 TRBD1 CSASGTDSYEQYF TGCAGTGCTAGTGGGACAGATTCCTACGAGCAGTACTTC
TRBJ2-6 few TRBV2 . CASSEANPWALTF TGTGCCAGCAGTGAAGCCAACCCTTGGGCCCTGACTTTC
TRBJ1-5 many TRBV28 . CASSLGYGDAQPQHF TGTGCCAGCAGTTTAGGATACGGGGATGCTCAGCCCCAGCATTTT
TRBJ2-2 . TRBV29-1 TRBD2 CSTRLAGAPGELFF TGCAGCACCCGGCTAGCGGGAGCCCCCGGGGAGCTGTTTTTT
TRBJ1-4 . TRBV6-1 TRBD1 CASSGTGTGAEKLFF TGTGCCAGCAGTGGTACTGGGACAGGGGCCGAAAAACTGTTTTTT
TRBJ2-3 . TRBV5-6 TRBD2 CASSLMGFSGGTRTDTQYF TGTGCCAGCAGCTTGATGGGGTTTAGCGGGGGGACACGCACAGATACGCAGTATTTT
TRBJ1-2 many TRBV12-3/TRBV12-4 . CASSLKAGYGYTF TGTGCCAGCAGTTTAAAGGCGGGCTATGGCTACACCTTC
TRBJ1-1 . TRBV5-1 . CASSGTGANTEAFF TGCGCCAGCAGCGGGACCGGGGCGAACACTGAAGCTTTCTTT
TRBJ2-2 . TRBV2 TRBD2 CASSGRLAGTGELFF TGTGCCAGCAGTGGGCGACTAGCGGGCACCGGGGAGCTGTTTTTT
TRBJ2-7 few TRBV28 . CASSFLSSYEQYF TGTGCCAGCAGTTTTCTAAGCTCCTACGAGCAGTACTTC
TRBJ2-7 many TRBV27 TRBD2 CASSLVAGEVHEQYF TGTGCCAGCAGTTTAGTGGCGGGAGAGGTACACGAGCAGTACTTC
TRBJ2-1 many TRBV11-2 TRBD1 CASSLGSGGPYNEQFF TGTGCCAGCAGCCTAGGTTCAGGGGGCCCCTACAATGAGCAGTTCTTC
TRBJ2-5 . TRBV5-4 . CASSKGGGGSRQETQYF TGTGCCAGCAGTAAAGGAGGAGGAGGAAGTCGGCAAGAGACCCAGTACTTC
TRBJ1-5 many TRBV19 . CASSKAVNQPQHF TGTGCCAGTAGTAAGGCAGTCAATCAGCCCCAGCATTTT
TRBJ2-7 few TRBV4-2 . CASSQEAGRDYEQYF TGTGCCAGCAGCCAAGAGGCCGGCAGGGACTACGAGCAGTACTTC
TRBJ2-2 once TRBV6-5 TRBD2 CASSYPPPGLAGVGALFF TGTGCCAGCAGTTACCCACCCCCTGGACTAGCGGGAGTCGGGGCGCTGTTTTTT
TRBJ2-3 . TRBV29-1 TRBD1 CSGADRVPDTQYF TGCAGCGGGGCGGACAGGGTCCCAGATACGCAGTATTTT
TRBJ2-7 few TRBV20-1 . CSAMFPGVVYEQYF TGCAGTGCCATGTTTCCGGGGGTGGTATACGAGCAGTACTTC
TRBJ2-7 . TRBV30 TRBD2 CAWSVSTAGEQYF TGTGCCTGGAGTGTAAGTACAGCGGGAGAGCAGTACTTC
TRBJ2-7 . TRBV15 . CATSTDYREQYF TGTGCCACCAGCACCGACTATCGAGAGCAGTACTTC
TRBJ2-2 . TRBV7-9 TRBD1 CASSLNRGSTGELFF TGTGCCAGCAGCTTAAACAGGGGGAGCACCGGGGAGCTGTTTTTT
TRBJ1-2 . TRBV20-1 TRBD1 CSARADRSGQNNYGYTF TGCAGTGCTAGAGCGGACCGATCGGGACAGAATAACTATGGCTACACCTTC
TRBJ1-4 few TRBV5-1 . CASSPMMGRHNEKLFF TGCGCCAGCAGCCCGATGATGGGACGACATAATGAAAAACTGTTTTTT
TRBJ1-2 few TRBV11-2 . CASERSPNNYGYTF TGTGCCAGCGAAAGAAGCCCAAATAACTATGGCTACACCTTC